A selection of T cell receptor beta chains follows, all from one sample in a study of control samples from healthy donors and cancer patients. Only in-frame clones appear in the TCRdb table, and some are missing; sequencing was by immunoSEQ multiplex PCR. Counted here are approximately 97,000 clones, roughly 94% occurring once; the ten biggest clones make up under 3%. Sequences were obtained from blood. The receptors were sampled from a woman under 30 in good health. Each CDR3 is given with its conserved first and last residue. A D gene is named only where the DNA matches it firmly. Clone size is given for some rows only: seen once, a few or many times, or a class if the clone is expanded.

TRBJ1-3	TRBV3-1/TRBV3-2	NA	NA	TGTGCCAGCAGCCAAGGCCTAAGCAGCTCTGGAAACACCATATATTTT	CASSQGLSSSGNTIYF
TRBJ1-4	TRBV9	NA	NA	TGTGCCAGCAGCGAGGGCCCGGGTGGTGAAAAACTGTTTTTT	CASSEGPGGEKLFF
TRBJ2-3	TRBV12-5	NA	once	TGTGCTAGTGGTTTGGGACAGGTTAACACAGATACGCAGTATTTT	CASGLGQVNTDTQYF
TRBJ1-1	TRBV7-9	TRBD1	NA	TGTGCCAGCAGCTCCGGACAGGGTCGGGGCACTGAAGCTTTCTTT	CASSSGQGRGTEAFF
TRBJ2-5	TRBV18	NA	NA	TGTGCCAGCTCACCACTAGATCAAGAGACCCAGTACTTC	CASSPLDQETQYF
TRBJ2-3	TRBV19	TRBD2	NA	TGTGCCAGTAGGGCGCTAGCGGGAGACACAGATACGCAGTATTTT	CASRALAGDTDTQYF
TRBJ1-1	TRBV4-1	NA	NA	TGCGCCAGCAGCCAAGATAGGTCTCTGGGCACTGAAGCTTTCTTT	CASSQDRSLGTEAFF
TRBJ2-5	TRBV5-5	NA	NA	TGTGCCAGCAGCGGGACCGTAGAGACCCAGTACTTC	CASSGTVETQYF
TRBJ1-5	TRBV5-8	NA	once	TGTGCCAGCAGCAAAGGACACTCGAGCAATCAGCCCCAGCATTTT	CASSKGHSSNQPQHF
TRBJ2-5	TRBV18	TRBD2	NA	TGTGCCAGCTCATCCGGGACTACAGAGACCCAGTACTTC	CASSSGTTETQYF
TRBJ2-7	TRBV7-9	TRBD2	few	TGTGCCAGCAGCTGGGATAGCGGGAGGTCCTACGAGCAGTACTTC	CASSWDSGRSYEQYF
TRBJ1-2	TRBV28	NA	NA	TGTGCCAGCAGTTTTACTCTTGCGAATGGCTACACCTTC	CASSFTLANGYTF
TRBJ1-2	TRBV4-1	NA	NA	TGCGCCAGCAGCCCTGGACAGACTCTTAACTATGGCTACACCTTC	CASSPGQTLNYGYTF
TRBJ1-4	TRBV5-6	TRBD1	NA	TGTGCCAGCAGCTTGAATGGACAGGGAGGGTTTGAAAAACTGTTTTTT	CASSLNGQGGFEKLFF
TRBJ1-3	TRBV10-1	NA	NA	TGCGCCAGCAGCCCGGGGCACCTTTCAGGAAACACCATATATTTT	CASSPGHLSGNTIYF
TRBJ1-6	TRBV10-3	NA	NA	TGTGCCATCACAAGGGGTGCCTATAATTCACCCCTCCACTTT	CAITRGAYNSPLHF
TRBJ2-1	TRBV9	NA	NA	TGTGCCAGCAGCGTAGGTGGCGAGCAGTTCTTC	CASSVGGEQFF
TRBJ1-3	TRBV24-1	NA	NA	TGTGCCACCAGTGACGGTGGCAGTAAGGGCGCGCGGGACACCATATATTTT	CATSDGGSKGARDTIYF
TRBJ2-5	TRBV19	TRBD1	NA	TGTGCCAGTAGTATCGAGACAGGGATGAGGGAGACCCAGTACTTC	CASSIETGMRETQYF
TRBJ2-6	TRBV10-1	TRBD1	NA	TGCGCCAGCTCGGCCGGGACAGGGGCTGGGGCCAACGTCCTGACTTTC	CASSAGTGAGANVLTF
TRBJ1-3	TRBV30	NA	NA	TGTGCCTGGAAGAGAGGGTACGAAGGAAACACCATATATTTT	CAWKRGYEGNTIYF
TRBJ1-5	TRBV27	NA	NA	TGTGCCAGCAGCCCCGCCGGGAATCAGCCCCAGCATTTT	CASSPAGNQPQHF
TRBJ1-5	TRBV27	NA	NA	TGTGCCAGCAGTTTATCGAACTTGAAGCCCCAGCATTTT	CASSLSNLKPQHF
TRBJ2-3	TRBV5-1	NA	NA	TGCGCCAGCAGCCTAGGCTTTAGCACAGATACGCAGTATTTT	CASSLGFSTDTQYF
TRBJ1-3	TRBV6-5	NA	NA	TGTGCCAGCGACTTTCCAGGAAACACCATATATTTT	CASDFPGNTIYF
TRBJ1-3	TRBV29-1	NA	NA	TGCGGAGCTATCGTTGGGGCGGGTGGAAACACCATATATTTT	CGAIVGAGGNTIYF
TRBJ2-5	TRBV6-5	NA	NA	TGTGCCAGCTGTAGACAGAATCTGTACCAAGAGACCCAGTACTTC	CASCRQNLYQETQYF
TRBJ2-3	TRBV28	TRBD2	NA	TGTGCCAGCAGTTCCCCCATTAGACTAGCGGGGGAATCCACAGATACGCAGTATTTT	CASSSPIRLAGESTDTQYF
TRBJ1-5	TRBV15	TRBD1	NA	TGTGCCACCAGCAGCAAAACAGGGGGACTACTTAGCAATCAGCCCCAGCATTTT	CATSSKTGGLLSNQPQHF
TRBJ2-1	TRBV11-3	NA	NA	TGTGCCAGCAGCCCGCCCACCGGGACGTTCGGAGATGAGCAGTTCTTC	CASSPPTGTFGDEQFF
TRBJ2-1	TRBV12-3/TRBV12-4	NA	NA	TGTGCCAGCAGTTTTGGGGGGAGGATGCTGTTCTTC	CASSFGGRMLFF
TRBJ2-1	TRBV4-1	TRBD1	once	TGCGCCAGCAGCGGGGCCAGGGGGCATGGTGAGCAGTTCTTC	CASSGARGHGEQFF